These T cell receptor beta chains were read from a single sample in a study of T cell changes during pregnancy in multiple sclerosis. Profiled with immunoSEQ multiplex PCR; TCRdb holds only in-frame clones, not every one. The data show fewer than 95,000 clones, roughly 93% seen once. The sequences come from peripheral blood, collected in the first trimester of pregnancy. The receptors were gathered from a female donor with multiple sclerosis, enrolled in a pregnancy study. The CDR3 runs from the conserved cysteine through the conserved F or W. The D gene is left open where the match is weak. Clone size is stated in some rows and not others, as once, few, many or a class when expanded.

TGCAGCGCCAGGGGGAACGATAATTCACCCCTCCACTTT CSARGNDNSPLHF TRBJ1-6 - TRBD1 TRBV29-1
TGCGCCAGCAGCTTGGTCGCACCACGGGATTACGAGCAGTACTTC CASSLVAPRDYEQYF TRBJ2-7 - - TRBV5-1
TGTGCCAGCAGCCGGACAGGGGGCCCGGAGACCCAGTACTTC CASSRTGGPETQYF TRBJ2-5 - TRBD1 TRBV2
TGTGCCAGCAGCTTAAATGGGGGACAGCCAGATACGCAGTATTTT CASSLNGGQPDTQYF TRBJ2-3 - TRBD1 TRBV7-6
TGTGCCTGGAATCGGCAGGGGGGTGAACCCCTCCACTTT CAWNRQGGEPLHF TRBJ1-6 - TRBD1 TRBV30
TGTGCCAGCGAACCGGGAAAAGACACAGATACGCAGTATTTT CASEPGKDTDTQYF TRBJ2-3 - - TRBV6-5
TGTGCCAGCTCACCACCCGCAGGGTCAGCTAATGAAAAACTGTTTTTT CASSPPAGSANEKLFF TRBJ1-4 - - TRBV18
TGTGCCAGCAGCCAAGGGACAGCCATTTATGGCTACACCTTC CASSQGTAIYGYTF TRBJ1-2 - - TRBV4-2
TGTGCCAGTGGTTACCGGACCGGGGAGCTGTTTTTT CASGYRTGELFF TRBJ2-2 - - TRBV19
TGTGCCAGCAGTTTAGGGGCGCTCCCACCCCTCCACTTT CASSLGALPPLHF TRBJ1-6 once - TRBV27
TGTGCCAGCAGGGCCACTATAGGGGGGGGTGAGCAGTTCTTC CASRATIGGGEQFF TRBJ2-1 - - TRBV7-8
TGTGCCAGCAGCCTCTCGTGGGAGAGGGAAGAGACCCAGTACTTC CASSLSWEREETQYF TRBJ2-5 - - TRBV14
TGTGCCAGCAGCTTAGTTGTCCGGGGTGAGCAGTTCTTC CASSLVVRGEQFF TRBJ2-1 - - TRBV7-6
TGTGCCAGCAGCTTATGGGGCGGGCGGGGCACCACAGATACGCAGTATTTT CASSLWGGRGTTDTQYF TRBJ2-3 - - TRBV11-2
TGCAGCGTGGAAACCCGGGTTCGAAACATTCAGTACTTC CSVETRVRNIQYF TRBJ2-4 - - TRBV29-1
TGCAGCGTTGAGCCCCAGGGCCTTACTGAAGCTTTCTTT CSVEPQGLTEAFF TRBJ1-1 - - TRBV29-1
TGTGCCAGCAGCCCCAGGGGGAGGTCCTACAATGAGCAGTTCTTC CASSPRGRSYNEQFF TRBJ2-1 - - TRBV7-9
TGTGCCAGTAGTATAGACGGGTGGAACACTGAAGCTTTCTTT CASSIDGWNTEAFF TRBJ1-1 - - TRBV19
TGTGCCAGCAGCTTAGGATTGGCTAGCGGGGCTCACCAAGAGACCCAGTACTTC CASSLGLASGAHQETQYF TRBJ2-5 - TRBD2 TRBV11-3
TGTGCCAGTAGTATAGAGACAGGGGGCGCGGGGACTGAAGCTTTCTTT CASSIETGGAGTEAFF TRBJ1-1 - TRBD1 TRBV19
TGTGCCAGCAGCTTGGGACAGGGGTGTTCACCCCTCCACTTT CASSLGQGCSPLHF TRBJ1-6 - TRBD1 TRBV7-3